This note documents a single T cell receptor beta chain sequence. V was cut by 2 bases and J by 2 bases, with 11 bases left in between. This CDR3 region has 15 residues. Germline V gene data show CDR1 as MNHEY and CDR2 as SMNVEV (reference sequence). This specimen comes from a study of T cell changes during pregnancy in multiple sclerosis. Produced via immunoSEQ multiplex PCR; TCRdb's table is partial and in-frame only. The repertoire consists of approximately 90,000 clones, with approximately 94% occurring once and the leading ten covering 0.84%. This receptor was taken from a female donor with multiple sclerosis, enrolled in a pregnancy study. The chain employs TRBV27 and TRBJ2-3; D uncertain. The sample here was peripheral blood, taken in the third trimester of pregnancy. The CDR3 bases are TGTGCCAGCAGTTTAAGTCTAGGATACACAGATACGCAGTATTTT. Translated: CASSLSLGYTDTQYF.